The next 29 T cell receptor beta chains were all read from a single sample in a study of control samples from healthy donors and cancer patients. Clones were read by immunoSEQ multiplex PCR, and TCRdb kept only the in-frame ones, dropping some. This table has 140,000 or so clones, around nine tenths appearing once. Sequencing was performed on blood. The receptors stem from a man younger than 40 in good health.

This clone was detected only a few times. This chain connects TRBV19 to TRBJ2-7; unclear D gene. Germline V CDR1 and CDR2: LNHDA, SQIVND (reference sequence). V was trimmed by 4 bases and J by 4 bases, leaving 11 bases between them. CDR3 length: 13 residues. The CDR3 here is CASSTSGGYEQYF. The CDR3 nucleotides are TGTGCCAGTAGTACCTCCGGTGGGTACGAGCAGTACTTC.

V and J are TRBV28 and TRBJ1-3, with D uncertain. The germline CDR1 and CDR2 sequences are MDHEN and SYDVKM. V lost 6 bases and J lost 0, with 21 bases in between. The CDR3 has 18 residues. The CDR3: CASSQGGSGLTSGNTIYF. The CDR3 coding sequence is TGTGCCAGCAGCCAAGGAGGATCTGGGCTGACCTCTGGAAACACCATATATTTT.

This rearrangement joins TRBV7-7 to TRBJ1-2, with D possibly TRBD1 on 5 matching bases. Per germline, CDR1 SSHAT and CDR2 FNYEAQ (reference sequence). Trimming took off 4 bases at V and 5 bases at J, with 23 bases between the two ends. The CDR3 spans 17 residues. The CDR3 region is CASSSQGAASFSYGYTF. CDR3 in DNA: TGTGCCAGCAGCTCCCAGGGTGCAGCCTCCTTTAGTTATGGCTACACCTTC.

This chain joins TRBV7-2 and TRBJ2-1; 10 positions agree with TRBD2. After removal of 5 bases from V and 9 bases from J, the junction contained 16 bases not matched to a gene. The germline V gene encodes CDR1 SGHTA and CDR2 FQGNSA. The CDR3 is 17 residues long. The CDR3 DNA sequence: TGTGCCAGCAGCCTGCTTGTTGTGCGTAGCGGGGGGCTTGAGCAGTTCTTC. This sequence encodes CASSLLVVRSGGLEQFF.

This clone has only a few counts. J is TRBJ2-6 and V is TRBV14; D is possibly TRBD2 (6 bases). Germline loops: CDR1 SGHDN, CDR2 FVKESK. V lost 0 bases, J lost 1 base, and 10 bases lay in between. This CDR3 is 17 amino acids long. The CDR3 sequence: CASSQEEGPSGANVLTF. The CDR3 nucleotides read TGTGCCAGCAGCCAAGAGGAGGGGCCGTCTGGGGCCAACGTCCTGACTTTC.

This clone was seen a single time. The gene calls are TRBV3-1 (or the pseudogene TRBV3-2) and TRBJ2-7; D possibly corresponds to TRBD2 (5 bases). Trimming removed 8 bases at V and 5 bases at J, with 19 bases between. The CDR3 covers 14 residues. Germline-derived CDR1 and CDR2 are LGHDT and YNNKEL (reference sequence). The CDR3 loop reads CASGLYGIWDEQYF. The CDR3 DNA reads as TGTGCCAGCGGACTTTACGGGATTTGGGACGAGCAGTACTTC.

The chain joins TRBV24-1 to TRBJ2-5; perhaps TRBD2 as D (6 bases). The germline V gene encodes CDR1 KGHDR and CDR2 SFDVKD. Trimming removed 10 bases from V and 0 bases from J, with 14 bases in between. This CDR3 has 14 amino acids. Here the CDR3 DNA reads TGTGCCACGGGAGGAGGGGTCAACCAAGAGACCCAGTACTTC. It encodes CATGGGVNQETQYF.

The chain joins TRBV29-1 to TRBJ1-3, with TRBD1 as a possible D gene (5 bases). Trimming cost V 0 bases and J 3 bases, with 9 bases left between them. Germline V lookup: CDR1 SQVTM, CDR2 ANQGSEA. The CDR3 spans 14 residues. CDR3 DNA sequence: TGCAGCGTTGAAGAAATGGGGGTTGGAAACACCATATATTTT. Translation: CSVEEMGVGNTIYF. Full variable domain (missing parts from reference TRBV29-1 and TRBJ1-3): SAVISQKPSRDICQRGTSLTIQCQVDSQVTMMFWYRQQPGQSLTLIATANQGSEATYESGFVIDKFPISRPNLTFSTLTVSNMSPEDSSIYLCSVEEMGVGNTIYFGEGSWLTVV.

The chain is built from TRBV3-1 (or the pseudogene TRBV3-2) and TRBJ2-7; 12 bases agree with TRBD1. Trimming removed 5 bases from V and 7 bases from J; junction bases left unmatched: 6. Looked up from germline, CDR1 is LGHDT and CDR2 is YNNKEL (reference sequence). The CDR3 has 14 residues. CDR3 region: CASSARDRGREQYF. CDR3 bases: TGTGCCAGCAGCGCCCGGGACAGGGGGCGAGAGCAGTACTTC.

The J gene is TRBJ1-2, the V gene TRBV29-1; D is unresolved. The length of the CDR3 is 13 residues. Germline CDR1 reads SQVTM; CDR2 reads ANQGSEA. Trimming removed 0 bases at V and 8 bases at J, with 13 bases between. In nucleotides, the CDR3 is TGCAGCGTTGAAGATCTGGCATCGGGGGGCTACACCTTC. Residues: CSVEDLASGGYTF. The full variable domain, in which reference TRBV29-1 and TRBJ1-2 provide the parts outside the CDR3, is SAVISQKPSRDICQRGTSLTIQCQVDSQVTMMFWYRQQPGQSLTLIATANQGSEATYESGFVIDKFPISRPNLTFSTLTVSNMSPEDSSIYLCSVEDLASGGYTFGSGTRLTVV.

The chain carries TRBV2 and TRBJ2-3; possible D gene TRBD2, 7 bases. Trimming removed 4 bases at V and 0 bases at J, with 11 bases between. The CDR3 is made up of 15 amino acids. CDR1 is SNHLY, CDR2 FYNNEI, per germline. In DNA form, the CDR3 reads TGTGCCAGCAGTGGGCGGGGGCCTAGCACAGATACGCAGTATTTT. The encoded protein is CASSGRGPSTDTQYF.

The chain's CDR3 is CASSLEGQGFSDTQYF. The CDR3 coding sequence is TGTGCCAGCAGCTTAGAGGGACAGGGATTTTCAGATACGCAGTATTTT. This chain links TRBV11-3 with TRBJ2-3, with 9 nucleotides matching TRBD1. Looked up from germline, CDR1 is SGHNT and CDR2 is YENEEA. J was trimmed by 4 bases and V by 0 bases; bases with no gene match: 5. The CDR3 has 16 amino acids.

This clone was observed a handful of times. The J gene is TRBJ1-2, the V gene TRBV5-5; D gene ambiguous. V was shortened by 4 bases and J by 2 bases, with 15 bases between the two germline ends. This CDR3 comprises 15 residues. Germline-derived CDR1 and CDR2 are SGHKS and YYEKEE (reference sequence). This CDR3 reads CASSVGATLNYGYTF. In DNA form, the CDR3 reads TGTGCCAGCAGCGTGGGAGCCACACTAAACTATGGCTACACCTTC.

This clone was seen only once. This chain uses TRBV19 with TRBJ2-2; D is possibly TRBD1 or TRBD2 (5 bases each). Germline V gene sequence: CDR1 LNHDA, CDR2 SQIVND (reference sequence). The V and J ends lost 5 bases and 9 bases respectively, with 19 bases between them. The CDR3 consists of 15 residues. The CDR3 nucleotides read TGTGCCAGTAGTCCCGGGGCCCGGGCCAGCTGGGAGCTGTTTTTT. Translated, it gives CASSPGARASWELFF.

The chain has TRBV30 and TRBJ2-7; TRBD2 is a possible D gene (5 bases). Germline V lookup: CDR1 GTSNPN, CDR2 SVGIG (reference sequence). Trimming removed 4 bases from V and 7 bases from J, with 11 bases in between. The length of the CDR3 is 11 residues. This CDR3 reads CAWIEGREQYF. The CDR3 DNA reads TGTGCCTGGATTGAGGGTAGGGAGCAGTACTTC.

The chain uses TRBV19 and TRBJ1-4; 10 positions agree with TRBD1. Trimming removed 6 bases from V and 3 bases from J; junction bases left unmatched: 7. The CDR3 sequence is 16 residues long. Germline loops: CDR1 LNHDA, CDR2 SQIVND (reference sequence). The CDR3 spells CASSDSDRGPNEKLFF. Written as DNA, the CDR3 is TGTGCCAGTAGCGACTCCGACAGGGGGCCTAATGAAAAACTGTTTTTT.

The CDR3 spells CASSREPYQETQYF. The CDR3 DNA reads TGTGCCAGCAGCCGTGAGCCATACCAAGAGACCCAGTACTTC. The rearrangement links TRBV11-3 to TRBJ2-5; D remains ambiguous. The CDR3 extends over 14 amino acids. V was clipped by 5 bases and J by 0 bases, with 10 bases between them. Per germline, CDR1 SGHNT and CDR2 YENEEA.

This clone has more than one count but fewer than ten. The chain combines TRBV9 with TRBJ1-2; 7 nucleotides align to TRBD1. V lost 3 bases to trimming and J lost 8 bases; unmatched junction nucleotides: 10. This CDR3 is 14 amino acids long. Germline CDR1 is SGDLS and CDR2 is YYNGEE. DNA for the CDR3: TGTGCCAGCAGCGGACCAGACAGGGAAAAGGGCTACACCTTC. Translated: CASSGPDREKGYTF.

The chain employs TRBV28 and TRBJ2-7; 10 nucleotides align to TRBD1. From germline, CDR1 is MDHEN and CDR2 SYDVKM. Losses at the gene ends were 6 bases for V and 5 bases for J; bases not matched to a gene: 7. This CDR3 comprises 14 residues. The CDR3 coding sequence is TGTGCCAGCAGCGACAGGGGGCTTTTGCACGAGCAGTACTTC. Protein sequence: CASSDRGLLHEQYF.

The gene calls are TRBV15 and TRBJ1-4, with 7 nucleotides matching TRBD1. This CDR3 is built from 15 residues. Looked up from germline, CDR1 is LNHNV and CDR2 is YYDKDF (reference sequence). V trimming: 2 bases; J trimming: 7 bases; junction bases outside the gene matches: 7. CDR3 coding DNA: TGTGCCACCAGCAGACAGACAGGGAGGGGTGAAAAACTGTTTTTT. It translates to CATSRQTGRGEKLFF.

The chain carries TRBV9 and TRBJ1-1; D is unresolved. Trimming pared 3 bases from V and 4 bases from J, leaving 16 bases between. This CDR3 has 15 residues. Germline V gene lookup returns CDR1 SGDLS and CDR2 YYNGEE. CDR3 in DNA: TGTGCCAGCAGCGCCACAGTGACCCTCGGCACTGAAGCTTTCTTT. Its protein is CASSATVTLGTEAFF.

The chain recombines TRBV7-2 with TRBJ1-2; D is undetermined. Germline V gene lookup returns CDR1 SGHTA and CDR2 FQGNSA. This CDR3 spans 12 amino acids. V dropped 3 bases and J dropped 4 bases, with 6 bases sitting between them. In DNA, the CDR3 is TGTGCCAGCAGCTTGGAAAGCTATGGCTACACCTTC. Translating gives CASSLESYGYTF.

The chain has TRBV15 and TRBJ1-1; TRBD1 agrees at 9 bases. Losses at the gene ends were 5 bases for V and 1 base for J; bases not matched to a gene: 14. CDR1 is LNHNV and CDR2 is YYDKDF in the germline V gene (reference sequence). CDR3 length: 18 residues. The CDR3 bases are TGTGCCACCAGCCAGACATATAGGACAGGGGACCCGAACACTGAAGCTTTCTTT. This encodes CATSQTYRTGDPNTEAFF.

This sequence joins TRBV11-2 and TRBJ1-5; D ambiguous. V was shortened by 1 base and J by 0 bases, with 4 bases between the two germline ends. CDR1 is SGHAT, CDR2 FQNNGV, per germline. This CDR3 has 14 residues. The CDR3 spells CASSLGSSNQPQHF. The CDR3, as DNA: TGTGCCAGCAGCTTAGGGTCTAGCAATCAGCCCCAGCATTTT.

The chain has TRBV24-1 and TRBJ2-1; a weak D match, TRBD2 (5 bases). Germline V CDR1 and CDR2: KGHDR, SFDVKD. The CDR3 sequence is 16 residues long. V lost 2 bases and J lost 0, with 10 bases in between. CDR3 DNA: TGTGCCACCAGTGATTCTCGGGGTTTCTCCTACAATGAGCAGTTCTTC. As protein: CATSDSRGFSYNEQFF.

This clone was seen only once. The chain carries TRBV6-2 or TRBV6-3 and TRBJ2-7, with TRBD2 as a possible D gene (5 bases). This CDR3 spans 14 amino acids. Trimming stripped 1 base from V and 1 base from J, with 8 bases between. Germline V gene lookup returns CDR1 MNHEY and CDR2 SVGEGT. The CDR3 sequence: CASSYFPGSYEQYF. CDR3 DNA sequence: TGTGCCAGCAGTTACTTTCCGGGGTCCTACGAGCAGTACTTC.

The genes are TRBV18 and TRBJ1-4; 12 nucleotides agree with TRBD1. CDR1 and CDR2 from the germline V gene are KGHSH and LQKENI. CDR3 length: 13 amino acids. With V trimmed by 6 bases and J by 8 bases, 1 base remained unmatched. The CDR3 sequence: CASSGTGGEKLFF. Here the CDR3 DNA reads TGTGCCAGCTCCGGGACAGGGGGCGAAAAACTGTTTTTT.

V and J are TRBV11-3 and TRBJ2-1; 10 bases are shared with TRBD2. This CDR3 region has 16 residues. The V segment lost 5 bases and the J segment 0 bases; nucleotides outside the gene matches: 4. Germline CDR1 reads SGHNT; CDR2 reads YENEEA. The CDR3 DNA sequence: TGTGCCAGCAGCCCGCGGACTAGCGGCTCCTACAATGAGCAGTTCTTC. The encoded protein is CASSPRTSGSYNEQFF.

This clone was seen once. This sequence joins TRBV5-1 and TRBJ2-1; a weak D match, TRBD2 (5 bases). CDR1 is SGHRS and CDR2 is YFSETQ in the germline V gene. The CDR3 totals 13 residues. Trimming took 4 bases from V and 5 from J, leaving 10 bases between them. CDR3 DNA: TGCGCCAGCAGCGTCGGACTGAACAATGAGCAGTTCTTC. It is translated as CASSVGLNNEQFF.